This T cell receptor beta chain was found in a study of T cell responses to AZD1222 COVID-19 vaccine. Notes on the study in general: A mostly white British donor set with more females was recruited, and clonal diversity was possibly underestimated. At 160-218 and 743-854, vaccine-associated CD4 TCRs were dominant, and they spanned spike.

The table came from immunoSEQ multiplex PCR; TCRdb's copy has only in-frame clones and leaves some out. The data hold 80,000 or so clones, with 75% to 90% observed a single time. As concerns this clone: Its matching antigen is unknown.

The V end was cut by 10 bases, the J end by 4 bases, with 16 bases between. The germline CDR1 and CDR2 sequences are SNHLY and FYNNEI. This CDR3 comprises 13 residues. This clonotype was obtained from an adult who received the AZD1222 COVID-19 vaccine. This chain links TRBV2 with TRBJ2-5; D uncertain. The sequencing used peripheral blood, collected 28 days after the second AZD1222 dose. The CDR3 DNA reads as TGTGCCACCCAAAAAATCTTGGGAGAGACCCAGTACTTC. This gives the protein CATQKILGETQYF.